These 17 T cell receptor beta chains were sequenced from one sample in a study of shared clonotypes between healthy human individuals. Libraries were prepared by immunoSEQ multiplex PCR; TCRdb keeps only in-frame clonotypes and omits some of them. The data show 450,000 to 600,000 clones, roughly 78% seen once. Sequenced input: PBMCs. Every receptor here comes from a woman in her 40s in good health. Some clones in this sample may be carry-over from other donors' samples.

This clone has only a few counts. This rearrangement joins TRBV9 to TRBJ2-7; TRBD2 is a possible D gene (6 bases). Trimming pared 0 bases from V and 4 bases from J, leaving 14 bases between. Germline V gene data show CDR1 as SGDLS and CDR2 as YYNGEE. The CDR3 spans 15 residues. The CDR3 coding sequence is TGTGCCAGCAGCGTAGATAATAGCGGACCATACGAGCAGTACTTC. Residues: CASSVDNSGPYEQYF.

The chain carries TRBV6-1 and TRBJ1-1; the D is unclear. V was trimmed by 6 bases and J by 4 bases, leaving 9 bases between them. The CDR3 consists of 12 residues. Looked up from germline, CDR1 is MNHNS and CDR2 is SASEGT. The CDR3 spells CASSQWVTEAFF. The DNA for the CDR3 is TGTGCCAGCAGCCAGTGGGTCACTGAAGCTTTCTTT.

This clone appeared a few times. The chain has TRBV5-1 and TRBJ1-3; unclear D gene. Per the germline V gene, CDR1 is SGHRS and CDR2 is YFSETQ. Trimming pared 1 base from V and 0 bases from J, leaving 11 bases between. This CDR3 region has 16 residues. The CDR3 protein is CASSLTQTSSGNTIYF. The CDR3 nucleotides are TGCGCCAGCAGCTTGACACAGACAAGCTCTGGAAACACCATATATTTT. Variable domain in full (rest from reference TRBV5-1 and TRBJ1-3): KAGVTQTPRYLIKTRGQQVTLSCSPISGHRSVSWYQQTPGQGLQFLFEYFSETQRNKGNFPGRFSGRQFSNSRSEMNVSTLELGDSALYLCASSLTQTSSGNTIYFGEGSWLTVV.

The gene calls are TRBV11-1 and TRBJ1-4, with D perhaps TRBD1 (5 bases). The CDR3 extends over 14 amino acids. Trimming removed 5 bases at V and 6 bases at J, with 13 bases between. From germline, CDR1 is SGHAT and CDR2 FQDESV (reference sequence). In DNA form, the CDR3 reads TGTGCCAGCAGCGTCAGGGCTTTGGATGAAAAACTGTTTTTT. This codes for CASSVRALDEKLFF.

This chain connects TRBV29-1 to TRBJ2-7; 9 positions match TRBD2. V gave up 2 bases and J gave up 8 bases; unmatched junction bases: 7. There are 13 residues in the CDR3. CDR1 and CDR2 from the germline V gene are SQVTM and ANQGSEA. The CDR3, as DNA: TGCAGCGTTGAACTTGTACTAGCGGGCCAGCAGTACTTC. As protein: CSVELVLAGQQYF.

This clone appeared many times. The chain uses TRBV27 and TRBJ2-3; D is perhaps TRBD1 (6 bases). Germline V gene sequence: CDR1 MNHEY, CDR2 SMNVEV (reference sequence). Trimming cost V 6 bases and J 2 bases, with 18 bases left between them. CDR3 length: 16 amino acids. DNA of the CDR3: TGTGCCAGCAGCCGCCCGACAGGTCGTTTCACAGATACGCAGTATTTT. This codes for CASSRPTGRFTDTQYF.

The genes are TRBV5-6 and TRBJ2-5; D may be TRBD1 or TRBD2 (5 bases each). Near its end, the DNA agrees better with TRBJ2-7, so the J call may be wrong. Germline-derived CDR1 and CDR2 are SGHDT and YYEEEE. CDR3 size: 14 residues. CDR3 DNA sequence: TGTGCCAGCAGCTTTGGGACCAACACTTACGAGCAGTACTTC. This translates into CASSFGTNTYEQYF.

V is TRBV11-2 and J is TRBJ2-2; 10 positions match TRBD2. The germline CDR1 and CDR2 sequences are SGHAT and FQNNGV. The CDR3 sequence is 15 residues long. After removal of 4 bases from V and 5 bases from J, the junction contained 4 bases not matched to a gene. In nucleotides, the CDR3 is TGTGCCAGCAGCTCTAGCGGGAGTCGAACCGGGGAGCTGTTTTTT. Protein: CASSSSGSRTGELFF.

In nucleotides, the CDR3 is TGCAGCGTTGGGGGGGGACATGAGCAGTTCTTC. Residues: CSVGGGHEQFF. This rearrangement joins TRBV29-1 to TRBJ2-1; 7 bases map to TRBD2. J lost 8 bases, V lost 4 bases, and 2 bases had no gene match. The CDR3 runs 11 residues. Germline-derived CDR1 and CDR2 are SQVTM and ANQGSEA.

This clone was detected only once. The chain couples TRBV28 to TRBJ2-7; 13 positions agree with TRBD2. This CDR3 spans 15 amino acids. The V and J ends lost 6 bases and 1 base, in that order; junction bases with no gene match: 3. Germline V gene data show CDR1 as MDHEN and CDR2 as SYDVKM. The CDR3 sequence: CASRLTSGRSYEQYF. CDR3 coding DNA: TGTGCCAGCAGATTGACTAGCGGGAGGTCCTACGAGCAGTACTTC.

V gene TRBV11-2 combines with J gene TRBJ1-2; D unresolved. CDR1 is SGHAT, CDR2 FQNNGV, per germline. The V end was cut by 2 bases, the J end by 11 bases, with 9 bases between. CDR3 size: 11 residues. The CDR3 sequence is CASSLRGGYTF. DNA for the CDR3: TGTGCCAGCAGCTTACGGGGAGGGTACACCTTC. Combining the CDR3 with reference TRBV11-2 and TRBJ1-2 gives the whole variable domain EAGVAQSPRYKIIEKRQSVAFWCNPISGHATLYWYQQILGQGPKLLIQFQNNGVVDDSQLPKDRFSAERLKGVDSTLKIQPAKLEDSAVYLCASSLRGGYTFGSGTRLTVV.

The V gene is TRBV6-6, the J gene TRBJ2-5; 16 bases map to TRBD2. Germline V gives CDR1 MNHNY, CDR2 SVGAGI (reference sequence). V lost 6 bases to trimming and J lost 11 bases; unmatched junction nucleotides: 9. The CDR3 runs 15 residues. The CDR3 nucleotides are TGTGCCAGCAGCAACCAGGGACTAGCGGGAGGGGAGCAGTACTTC. This encodes CASSNQGLAGGEQYF.

The chain employs TRBV11-1 and TRBJ2-7; D remains unclear. Germline CDR1 reads SGHAT; CDR2 reads FQDESV (reference sequence). With 0 bases removed from V and 0 bases from J, the gap between germline ends came to 12 bases. This CDR3 has 16 residues. The CDR3 sequence: CASSLALRRNSYEQYF. The CDR3 coding sequence is TGTGCCAGCAGCTTAGCGCTAAGGCGAAACTCCTACGAGCAGTACTTC.

V is TRBV2 and J is TRBJ2-2; tentatively, D is TRBD1 (6 bases). V was cut by 6 bases and J by 6 bases, with 20 bases left in between. The CDR3 consists of 16 residues. Germline V lookup: CDR1 SNHLY, CDR2 FYNNEI. The CDR3 DNA reads TGTGCCAGCAGCAACAGGGCCCACGCATCCTCCGGGGAGCTGTTTTTT. It translates to CASSNRAHASSGELFF.

V and J are TRBV5-3 and TRBJ2-5, with 13 bases lining up with TRBD2. TRBV5-3 is identified as an open reading frame with a role that is uncertain. CDR3 size: 18 residues. The V gene end was trimmed by 1 base and the J gene end by 1 base; junction bases not matched to a gene: 7. CDR3 nucleotides: TGTGCCAGAAGCTTGAGTTCGGGACTAGCGGGATGCCAAGAGACCCAGTACTTC. Translation gives CARSLSSGLAGCQETQYF.

J is TRBJ2-1 and V is TRBV30, with 7 bases that match TRBD2. Trimming at V came to 1 base and at J to 14 bases, leaving 20 bases not matched to a gene. CDR3 length: 16 residues. Germline CDR1 is GTSNPN and CDR2 is SVGIG (reference sequence). The chain's CDR3 is CAWSATPGLVPPRKFF. CDR3 sequence (DNA): TGTGCCTGGAGTGCGACTCCTGGACTAGTACCCCCACGGAAGTTCTTC.

A single count supports this clone. The V and J genes are TRBV28 and TRBJ2-5; 7 bases are shared with TRBD1. Germline V gives CDR1 MDHEN, CDR2 SYDVKM. The V segment lost 6 bases and the J segment 1 base; nucleotides outside the gene matches: 2. This CDR3 comprises 13 residues. The CDR3 here is CASRNRGQETQYF. The CDR3 DNA reads as TGTGCCAGCAGGAACAGGGGCCAAGAGACCCAGTACTTC.